This T cell receptor (beta chain) stems from a study of blood T cell repertoires in COVID-19. Study-wide background: Whether acute or convalescent, the COVID-19 samples came from the United States, Italy and Spain. PBMCs, B-cell-depleted T cells, or T cells were the source of the cDNA or gDNA that made up the material.

CDR3 length equals 14 residues. The germline V gene encodes CDR1 SGHDT and CDR2 YYEEEE. Trimming left V 0 bases short and J 0 bases short, with 7 bases between. A single count supports this clone. Original processing methods: Reference gene primer amplification gave nucleated cell count estimates. Clones were read by immunoSEQ multiplex PCR, and TCRdb kept only the in-frame ones, dropping some. From that table come the V and J calls and clone size; the DNA was used to work out D and trimming. The data contain around 40,000 clones, 85% to 95% of them singletons. Sequenced sample: peripheral blood. The receptor comes from a human donor with active COVID-19. The donor label of this sample is uncertain. The J gene is TRBJ2-7, the V gene TRBV5-6; unclear D gene. Here the CDR3 DNA reads TGTGCCAGCAGCTTGGTTACAATCTCCTACGAGCAGTACTTC. Translating gives CASSLVTISYEQYF.